One sample yielded the 23 T cell receptor beta chains listed below, sequenced in a study of blood T cell repertoires in COVID-19. Assay: immunoSEQ multiplex PCR; the TCRdb copy retains only in-frame clones and omits some. This table has about 180,000 clones, roughly nine tenths appearing once. The material sequenced was PBMCs or T cells enriched from blood (not recorded which). These receptors all come from a woman aged 40 to 50 with acute COVID-19.

CDR3 sequence (DNA): TGTGCCAGCAGCCACGGAGGGGTTGGACAGCCCCAGCATTTT. Translating gives CASSHGGVGQPQHF. This rearrangement joins TRBV7-9 to TRBJ1-5; maybe TRBD1 (5 bases). The CDR3 extends over 14 amino acids. V was trimmed by 5 bases and J by 7 bases, leaving 15 bases between them. Germline loops: CDR1 SEHNR, CDR2 FQNEAQ (reference sequence).

The chain combines TRBV5-1 with TRBJ2-7, with D uncertain. The CDR3 runs to 16 residues. Looked up from germline, CDR1 is SGHRS and CDR2 is YFSETQ. Trimming took off 0 bases at V and 1 base at J, with 14 bases between the two ends. CDR3: CASSLVPVIESYEQYF. DNA for the CDR3: TGCGCCAGCAGCTTGGTTCCGGTTATAGAATCCTACGAGCAGTACTTC.

In this sample, this clone turned up once. The rearrangement links TRBV5-4 to TRBJ2-7; weak D call: TRBD1 (5 bases). Trimming removed 1 base at V and 3 bases at J, with 8 bases between. This CDR3 region has 13 residues. Germline CDR1 is SGHNT and CDR2 is YYREEE (reference sequence). CDR3 amino acids: CASSLRGYYEQYF. The CDR3 DNA sequence: TGTGCCAGCAGCTTGAGGGGTTACTACGAGCAGTACTTC.

The rearrangement uses TRBV5-4 and TRBJ2-7, with D possibly TRBD2 on 6 matching bases. Trimming cost V 0 bases and J 2 bases, with 15 bases left between them. This CDR3 spans 16 amino acids. Germline V gene data show CDR1 as SGHNT and CDR2 as YYREEE (reference sequence). CDR3 nucleotides: TGTGCCAGCAGCTTGGGTAGCGGCGGGGAGACCTACGAGCAGTACTTC. Translated, it gives CASSLGSGGETYEQYF.

This clone has just a few counts. The V call is TRBV2, the J call TRBJ1-4; the D gene is possibly TRBD1 (5 bases). CDR1 and CDR2 from the germline V gene are SNHLY and FYNNEI. The CDR3 is 16 amino acids. Trimming left V 6 bases short and J 3 bases short, with 17 bases between. The CDR3 region has the DNA TGTGCCAGCAGCCCCCGGATAGGACAACCTAATGAAAAACTGTTTTTT. Translation: CASSPRIGQPNEKLFF.

The rearrangement uses TRBV5-6 and TRBJ2-5; perhaps TRBD1 as D (7 bases). The CDR3 length is 15 residues. From germline, CDR1 is SGHDT and CDR2 YYEEEE. Between the trimmed V and J ends, which lost 2 bases and 5 bases, there was a span of 16 bases. The CDR3 region has the DNA TGTGCCAGCAGCTTCGACAGGGAGGCTGGGGAGACCCAGTACTTC. The encoded protein is CASSFDREAGETQYF.

J is TRBJ2-3 and V is TRBV27; 9 bases are a match to TRBD2. The germline V gene has CDR1 MNHEY and CDR2 SMNVEV (reference sequence). CDR3 size: 14 residues. The ends lost 5 bases at V and 5 bases at J; junction bases unmatched: 5. The DNA for the CDR3 is TGTGCCAGCAGTACTGGACTAGCGATAGATACGCAGTATTTT. Translated: CASSTGLAIDTQYF.

CDR3 region: CASSRGGRRETQYF. Here the CDR3 DNA reads TGTGCCAGCAGCCGGGGGGGCAGGAGGGAGACCCAGTACTTC. The rearrangement joins TRBV7-9 to TRBJ2-5; 8 nucleotides line up with TRBD2. This CDR3 has 14 residues. Per germline, CDR1 SEHNR and CDR2 FQNEAQ (reference sequence). The V and J ends lost 5 bases and 5 bases, in that order; junction bases with no gene match: 7.

The chain links TRBV4-1 to TRBJ2-3; 7 positions match TRBD2. The germline gives CDR1 MGHRA, CDR2 YSYEKL. The V gene end was trimmed by 1 base and the J gene end by 6 bases; junction bases not matched to a gene: 7. The CDR3 is 15 residues long. The CDR3 protein is CASSQVASGVDTQYF. DNA of the CDR3: TGCGCCAGCAGCCAAGTAGCCAGCGGGGTTGATACGCAGTATTTT.

This chain connects TRBV6-5 to TRBJ2-2, with D tentatively TRBD1 (5 bases). From germline, CDR1 is MNHEY and CDR2 SVGAGI. V was pared by 9 bases and J by 2 bases, with 10 bases between. The CDR3 runs 13 residues. The CDR3 reads CASQDSNTGELFF. The CDR3 nucleotides are TGTGCCAGTCAAGACAGCAACACCGGGGAGCTGTTTTTT.

Only one count was recorded for this clone. The genes are TRBV30 and TRBJ1-1; TRBD1 agrees at 8 bases. V was pared by 4 bases and J by 3 bases, with 4 bases of the junction left unmatched. CDR1 and CDR2 (germline): GTSNPN, SVGIG (reference sequence). This CDR3 region has 13 residues. The CDR3 spells CAWKDRADTEAFF. DNA for the CDR3: TGTGCCTGGAAGGACAGGGCCGACACTGAAGCTTTCTTT.

V and J are TRBV5-3 and TRBJ2-7, with 8 bases lining up with TRBD1. TRBV5-3 is designated an ORF whose function remains uncertain. V trimming: 7 bases; J trimming: 5 bases; junction bases outside the gene matches: 8. The CDR3 is 13 residues long. The CDR3 coding sequence is TGTGCCAGAGGGGGGACAGGTTTGAACGAGCAGTACTTC. This translates into CARGGTGLNEQYF.

The genes are TRBV5-5 and TRBJ2-7, with 14 bases aligning to TRBD2. The V and J ends lost 4 bases and 7 bases, in that order; junction bases with no gene match: 10. The CDR3 consists of 16 residues. CDR1 and CDR2 from the germline V gene are SGHKS and YYEKEE (reference sequence). The CDR3 region is CASSGTSGSDLNEQYF. The CDR3 DNA is TGTGCCAGCAGCGGGACTAGCGGGAGTGACCTGAATGAGCAGTACTTC.

The genes are TRBV2 and TRBJ2-3, with 9 bases that match TRBD1. V was pared by 7 bases and J by 4 bases, with 6 bases of the junction left unmatched. CDR3 length equals 14 residues. CDR1 SNHLY and CDR2 FYNNEI come from the germline V gene. CDR3: CASIPGQGPDTQYF. The CDR3 DNA reads TGTGCCAGCATCCCGGGACAGGGCCCAGATACGCAGTATTTT. The full variable domain, completed using reference TRBV2 and TRBJ2-3, is EPEVTQTPSHQVTQMGQEVILRCVPISNHLYFYWYRQILGQKVEFLVSFYNNEISEKSEIFDDQFSVERPDGSNFTLKIRSTKLEDSAMYFCASIPGQGPDTQYFGPGTRLTVL.

The genes are TRBV6-5 and TRBJ1-3; D not resolved. CDR3 length equals 14 residues. Germline V CDR1 and CDR2: MNHEY, SVGAGI. V gave up 6 bases and J gave up 0 bases, with 9 bases separating them. This CDR3 is CASRPGHSGNTIYF. The CDR3 nucleotides are TGTGCCAGCAGGCCGGGTCACTCTGGAAACACCATATATTTT.

This clone was detected a few times. A read error may produce the germline difference seen at one junction end. The chain has TRBV2 and TRBJ1-5, with TRBD1 matching 10 bases. This CDR3 spans 15 amino acids. Germline CDR1 SNHLY, CDR2 FYNNEI. The CDR3 region is CASKGQGDSYQPQHF. CDR3 in DNA: TGTGCCAGCAAAGGACAGGGGGATAGCTATCAGCCCCAGCATTTT.

This rearrangement joins TRBV28 to TRBJ1-4; 7 nucleotides align to TRBD1. Germline lookup yields CDR1 MDHEN and CDR2 SYDVKM. The CDR3 length is 15 residues. The J segment lost 2 bases and the V segment lost 4 bases, leaving 4 bases of the junction unmatched. CDR3 residues: CASSSPTGTNEKLFF. CDR3 DNA: TGTGCCAGCAGTTCCCCGACAGGGACTAATGAAAAACTGTTTTTT.

The V call is TRBV4-1, the J call TRBJ2-3, with 9 bases fitting TRBD2. With 4 bases clipped from V and 4 bases from J, the junction kept 12 bases outside the gene matches. Germline CDR1 is MGHRA and CDR2 is YSYEKL. This CDR3 is 17 amino acids long. The CDR3 DNA reads as TGCGCCAGCAGCCTTCAGGGACTAGCCATCGTCCCAGATACGCAGTATTTT. The encoded protein is CASSLQGLAIVPDTQYF.

The sample holds one count of this clone. The CDR3 spells CASSPRLAGEPYEQYF. CDR3 nucleotide sequence: TGTGCCAGCTCACCTAGACTAGCGGGGGAACCCTACGAGCAGTACTTC. The chain has TRBV18 and TRBJ2-7, with 12 bases matching TRBD2. Per germline, CDR1 KGHSH and CDR2 LQKENI. CDR3 length: 16 residues. V was clipped by 3 bases and J by 2 bases; unmatched bases: 5.

The chain couples TRBV5-1 to TRBJ2-7; possible D gene TRBD1, 6 bases. Germline V gene lookup returns CDR1 SGHRS and CDR2 YFSETQ. Trimming stripped 4 bases from V and 4 bases from J, with 15 bases between. This CDR3 contains 14 residues. CDR3 amino acids: CASSPRDNKYEQYF. The CDR3 DNA reads as TGCGCCAGCAGCCCGAGGGACAACAAATACGAGCAGTACTTC. The full variable domain, its missing parts supplied by reference TRBV5-1 and TRBJ2-7, is KAGVTQTPRYLIKTRGQQVTLSCSPISGHRSVSWYQQTPGQGLQFLFEYFSETQRNKGNFPGRFSGRQFSNSRSEMNVSTLELGDSALYLCASSPRDNKYEQYFGPGTRLTVT.

This clone was recorded a few times. The CDR3 nucleotides read TGTGCCAGCTTTGGAGGGACCCGCACAGATACGCAGTATTTT. Its translation is CASFGGTRTDTQYF. This chain joins TRBV2 and TRBJ2-3; TRBD2 might be the D (6 bases). The V end was cut by 8 bases, the J end by 1 base, with 13 bases between. The CDR3 is made up of 14 amino acids. Germline assignment: CDR1 SNHLY and CDR2 FYNNEI.

The rearrangement uses TRBV3-1 (or the pseudogene TRBV3-2) and TRBJ2-1, with TRBD2 as a possible D gene (5 bases). CDR1 and CDR2 from the germline V gene are LGHDT and YNNKEL (reference sequence). Between the trimmed V and J ends, which lost 7 bases and 16 bases, there was a span of 11 bases. The CDR3 extends over 9 amino acids. The CDR3 DNA reads as TGTGCCAGCACACGAAGCGGATTCTTC. Translated: CASTRSGFF.

The chain links TRBV7-9 to TRBJ1-6; TRBD1 matches at 7 bases. This CDR3 comprises 15 residues. CDR1 is SEHNR, CDR2 FQNEAQ, per germline (reference sequence). J was trimmed by 3 bases and V by 5 bases; bases with no gene match: 4. The CDR3 DNA is TGTGCCAGCAGCCTGGGACAGAGCTATAATTCACCCCTCCACTTT. The encoded protein is CASSLGQSYNSPLHF.